This T cell receptor (beta chain) is drawn from a study of T and B cells in COVID-19 patients (TCRdb year 2020). Broadly, across the study: Using TRB and IGH repertoire sequencing of peripheral blood, the study characterized adaptive immunity in COVID-19 patients who had active infection or had recovered. The recovered cohort included more than 15 patients who contributed approximately 20 samples, and most of those patients had mild to moderate COVID-19 that was managed on an outpatient basis. A median age of roughly 32 years was recorded in the recovered cohort versus 55 to 70 years in the active-infection cohort. Of the approximately 19 patients in the active-infection cohort, about a dozen were critically ill and needed mechanical ventilation or ECMO. Comorbidities linked to unfavorable COVID-19 outcome were present in nine tenths of the roughly 20 patients in the active-infection cohort. The repository of TCR and BCR sequences included roughly 70 time points from more than 35 patients, and more than 8 million TCR sequences were analysed. A couple of patients were in both the active and recovered cohorts because samples existed from active disease and from after recovery. An age-matched reference group of some 39 healthy donors negative for COVID-19 antibodies served as the comparison for repertoire analyses. As many as 9 follow-up blood samples were taken per patient, and some of the samples covered different disease stages within the same individual. The study at large found these results: The reported TCR clusters were stated to require prospective validation before clinical use. Blood samples obtained from mildly ill patients during symptoms, as well as early samples obtained from severe cases, were available only in scarce numbers. Specific T cell subsets (CD4+/Treg/CD8+) and sorted SARS-CoV-2-responsive or tetramer+ T cells had not yet been sequenced, and these experiments were ongoing. Strongly skewed TRBV/TRBJ gene usage was reported in patients with COVID-19. A total of roughly 2,000 TCR clusters were exclusive to the recovered cohort, and around 31 of those clusters were low-pGen clusters. The cohort was considered too small for HLA contributions to COVID-19 susceptibility or severity to be assessed. TRB repertoires were highly clonal in active COVID-19, whereas diversity and richness at recovery rose above healthy donor levels.

The sequencing machine was an Illumina MiSeq. TRB rearrangements were amplified by multiplex PCR with BIOMED2 TRB-A/B primer pools. Illumina-compatible adapters and 7-nucleotide sample barcodes were added to the amplicons in two consecutive PCRs. All library PCRs used Phusion HS II polymerase. Amplicons were purified from gel with the NucleoSpin Gel and PCR Clean-up kit, quantified on Qubit, and pooled at around 4 nM. Before Illumina next-generation sequencing, the quality of the amplicon pool was assessed on an Agilent 2100 Bioanalyzer. The original methods were these. Annotation of TRB rearrangements was done in MiXCR 3.0.8 with the default MiXCR reference library. Non-productive reads and sequences with fewer than 2 reads were removed, and each unique CDR3 nucleotide sequence was counted as one clone. Clonality, diversity, richness and V-J gene usage were calculated in R 3.5.1. TCR clustering by CDR3 similarity used GLIPH2, with generation probabilities calculated by OLGA. GLIPH2 clusters were kept only when the clusters contained at least four unique TCR clonotypes present in at least three individuals. TCRdb reprocessed the public reads (quality trimming at Q25 with fastp, clone calling with MiXCR) and kept in-frame beta chains. Records with the same CDR3 protein are collapsed into one entry carrying the most frequent genes and DNA. The V and J calls were determined by TCRdb, not by the authors. The sample profile shows 5,000 or so distinct CDR3 sequences; 20% of them were found once. The ten largest account for roughly 6.2% of the sample.

Genomic DNA extracted from blood, in amounts of roughly 230-550 ng, served as the starting material for amplifying TRB repertoires. By share, this clonotype ranks as large (0.1 to 1%). Which antigen it targets is not known. Per-base quality was not reported, and no clone a single base away is much larger than it. The V end gives up 6 bases and the J end 6 bases, leaving 7 bases in the junction not matched to a gene. For CDR1 and CDR2, the germline V gene lists SQVTM and ANQGSEA. Taken from cysteine to phenylalanine, the CDR3 has 13 residues. Only the CDR3 DNA is retained, 39 bases long and in frame from the first base.

The chain links TRBV29-1 with TRBJ1-2, with 10 bases aligning to TRBD1. Sequencing input: blood. The receptor was derived from a human donor who had recovered from COVID-19. The CDR3 is CSVAGQGIHGYTF. The DNA sequence is as follows: TGCAGCGTAGCGGGACAGGGGATCCATGGCTACACCTTC. Supplemented by the reference TRBV29-1 and TRBJ1-2 proteins around the CDR3, the complete variable domain is SAVISQKPSRDICQRGTSLTIQCQVDSQVTMMFWYRQQPGQSLTLIATANQGSEATYESGFVIDKFPISRPNLTFSTLTVSNMSPEDSSIYLCSVAGQGIHGYTFGSGTRLTVV.